Given below is one T cell receptor (beta chain) in context. TCRdb processed the RT-PCR reads anew with MiXCR; each CDR3 protein has one entry. Of roughly 940,000 distinct CDR3 sequences in the sample, about 20% were seen once. The CDR3 is 16 amino acids. V lost 5 bases, J lost 4 bases, and 9 bases stayed unmatched. Germline V CDR1 and CDR2: MNHEY, SMNVEV (reference sequence). This record belongs to a study of patients and donors after allogeneic stem cell transplantation. V usage is TRBV27 and J usage is TRBJ1-3; 9 bases are shared with TRBD1. The material sequenced was blood, either unsorted or a sorted T cell fraction (not recorded which). The origin of this receptor is a human donor who was either an allogeneic HSCT recipient or a stem cell or donor lymphocyte infusion donor (not recorded which). It is not recorded whose cells these are; they may come from a transplant donor. The CDR3 loop reads CASSPSSGTGGNTIYF. In DNA form, the CDR3 reads TGTGCCAGCAGTCCCTCCTCCGGGACAGGGGGAAACACCATATATTTT.